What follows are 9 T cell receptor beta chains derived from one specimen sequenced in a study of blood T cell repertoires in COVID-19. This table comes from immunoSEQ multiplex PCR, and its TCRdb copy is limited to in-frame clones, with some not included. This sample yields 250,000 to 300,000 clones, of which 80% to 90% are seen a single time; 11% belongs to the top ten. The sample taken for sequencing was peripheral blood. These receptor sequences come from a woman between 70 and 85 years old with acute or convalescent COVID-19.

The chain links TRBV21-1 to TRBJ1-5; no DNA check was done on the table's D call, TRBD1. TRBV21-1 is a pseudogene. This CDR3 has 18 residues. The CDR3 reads CASSKRKGDRVYNQPQHF. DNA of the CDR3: TGTGCCAGCAGCAAAAGAAAAGGGGACAGAGTTTATAATCAGCCCCAGCATTTT.

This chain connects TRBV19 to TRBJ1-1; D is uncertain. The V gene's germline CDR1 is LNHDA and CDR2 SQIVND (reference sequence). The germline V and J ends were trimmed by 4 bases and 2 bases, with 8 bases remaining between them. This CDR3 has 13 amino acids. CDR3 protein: CASSTVPNTEAFF. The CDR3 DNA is TGTGCCAGTAGTACAGTACCCAACACTGAAGCTTTCTTT.

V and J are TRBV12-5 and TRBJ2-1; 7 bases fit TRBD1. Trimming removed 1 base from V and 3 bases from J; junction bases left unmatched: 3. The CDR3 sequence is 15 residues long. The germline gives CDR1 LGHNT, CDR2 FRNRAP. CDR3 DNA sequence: TGTGCTAGTGGTTTGGGCCAGGGGGTCTACAATGAGCAGTTCTTC. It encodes CASGLGQGVYNEQFF.

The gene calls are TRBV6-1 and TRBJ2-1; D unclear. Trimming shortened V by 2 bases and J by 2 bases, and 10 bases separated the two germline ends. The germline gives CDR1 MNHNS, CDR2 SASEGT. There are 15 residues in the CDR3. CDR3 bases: TGTGCCAGCAGTGAACGGAGAAACCCCTACAATGAGCAGTTCTTC. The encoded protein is CASSERRNPYNEQFF.

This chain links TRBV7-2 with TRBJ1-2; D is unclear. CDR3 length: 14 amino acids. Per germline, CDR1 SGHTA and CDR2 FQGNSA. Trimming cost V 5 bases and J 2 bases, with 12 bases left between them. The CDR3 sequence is CASSPPRGNYGYTF. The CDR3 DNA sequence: TGTGCCAGCAGCCCCCCGCGGGGAAACTATGGCTACACCTTC. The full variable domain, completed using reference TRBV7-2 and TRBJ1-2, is GAGVSQSPSNKVTEKGKDVELRCDPISGHTALYWYRQSLGQGLEFLIYFQGNSAPDKSGLPSDRFSAERTGGSVSTLTIQRTQQEDSAVYLCASSPPRGNYGYTFGSGTRLTVV.

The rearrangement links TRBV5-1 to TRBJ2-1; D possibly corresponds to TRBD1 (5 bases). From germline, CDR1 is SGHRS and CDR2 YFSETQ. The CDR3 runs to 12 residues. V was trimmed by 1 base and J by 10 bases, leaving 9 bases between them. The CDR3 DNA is TGCGCCAGCAGCTTGAAGGGGCGGGAGCAGTTCTTC. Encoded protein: CASSLKGREQFF.

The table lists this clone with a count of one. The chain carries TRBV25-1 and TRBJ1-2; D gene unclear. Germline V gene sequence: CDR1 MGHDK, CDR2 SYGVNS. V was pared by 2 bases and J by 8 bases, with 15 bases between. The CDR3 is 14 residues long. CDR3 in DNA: TGTGCCAGCAGTGAACTCGGCCATGAGGAGGGCTACACCTTC. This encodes CASSELGHEEGYTF.

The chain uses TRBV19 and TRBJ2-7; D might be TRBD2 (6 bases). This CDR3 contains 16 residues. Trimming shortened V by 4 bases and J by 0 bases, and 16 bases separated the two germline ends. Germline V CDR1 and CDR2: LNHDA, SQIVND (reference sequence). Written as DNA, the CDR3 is TGTGCCAGTAGTAAGGCCGAAAAGGGACTCTCCTACGAGCAGTACTTC. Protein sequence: CASSKAEKGLSYEQYF.

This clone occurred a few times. The CDR3 region is CAWSVQGNTEAFF. CDR3 coding DNA: TGTGCCTGGAGTGTACAGGGGAACACTGAAGCTTTCTTT. The chain uses TRBV30 and TRBJ1-1; perhaps TRBD1 as D (6 bases). This CDR3 contains 13 residues. Germline V CDR1 and CDR2: GTSNPN, SVGIG (reference sequence). Trimming cost V 0 bases and J 1 base, with 6 bases left between them.